A selection of T cell receptor beta chains follows, all from one sample in a study of shared clonotypes between healthy human individuals. Generated by immunoSEQ multiplex PCR, the TCRdb table keeps only in-frame clones and is missing some. The sample shows some 2.3 million clones, approximately 95% of them seen only once. Sequencing was carried out using naive CD4+ T cells from PBMCs. These receptors were obtained from a man between 18 and 35 years old in good health. Some clones in this sample may be carry-over from other donors' samples. Both conserved end residues are part of each CDR3. D genes are given only for firm matches. Size is stated for part of the rows, as once, few or many counts, or as a class when the clone is expanded.

TRBD1 TRBJ1-1 TRBV28 NA TGTGCCACCACCTTGACAGGGGAAAGGACTGAAGCTTTCTTT CATTLTGERTEAFF
NA TRBJ2-3 TRBV5-1 NA TGCGCCAGCAGCTTTCCTGGCTACACAGATACGCAGTATTTT CASSFPGYTDTQYF
NA TRBJ1-5 TRBV4-1 NA TGCGCCAGCAGCCAATTAGTTCACAGACCAGGGGGCAATCAGCCCCAGCATTTT CASSQLVHRPGGNQPQHF
NA TRBJ2-5 TRBV6-5 NA TGTGCCAGCAGTTCGCTAGGGGAAATCCAAGAGACCCAGTACTTC CASSSLGEIQETQYF
NA TRBJ2-5 TRBV7-6 NA TGTGCCAGCAGTTCCTCGGTAAGGGCCTCACAAGAGACCCAGTACTTC CASSSSVRASQETQYF
NA TRBJ2-2 TRBV6-4 NA TGTGCCAGCAGTGACGAGGAAAACACCGGGGAGCTGTTTTTT CASSDEENTGELFF
TRBD1 TRBJ2-7 TRBV6-1 NA TGTGCCAGCAGTGAACAGGGGGCTCTGTTCTACGAGCAGTACTTC CASSEQGALFYEQYF
NA TRBJ2-5 TRBV5-1 NA TGCGCCAGCAGCTTTGGACGGACAGCCGGGGCCGAGACCCAGTACTTC CASSFGRTAGAETQYF
TRBD1 TRBJ2-7 TRBV6-5 NA TGTGCCAGCAGGAGACAGGGGGATTCCTACGAGCAGTACTTC CASRRQGDSYEQYF
NA TRBJ2-7 TRBV25-1 NA TGTGCCAGCAGTGGAGGACGTCGATCCTACGAGCAGTACTTC CASSGGRRSYEQYF
TRBD2 TRBJ2-1 TRBV7-6 NA TGTGCCAGCAGCTTAGTTCGACTAGCGGGAAAGAATGAGCAGTTCTTC CASSLVRLAGKNEQFF
TRBD1 TRBJ2-1 TRBV6-6 NA TGTGCCAGCAGTTACGAGGTCAGGGGGCGGAATGAGCAGTTCTTC CASSYEVRGRNEQFF
NA TRBJ1-4 TRBV5-1 once TGCGCCAGCACCCTAGTCCCGGATGGTGAAAAACTGTTTTTT CASTLVPDGEKLFF
NA TRBJ2-5 TRBV4-1 NA TGCGCCAGCAGCCACTTAGACCGGGGAGAAGAGACCCAGTACTTC CASSHLDRGEETQYF
NA TRBJ1-1 TRBV7-3 NA TGTGCCAGCAGCCCCGGCGGGGGCCGGGAAGCTTTCTTT CASSPGGGREAFF
TRBD1 TRBJ1-4 TRBV5-4 NA TGTGCCAGCAGCCCGGACAGGCGGAACGAAAAACTGTTTTTT CASSPDRRNEKLFF
TRBD1 TRBJ1-1 TRBV4-3 NA TGCGCCAGCAGCCAAGGACAGGGACGAAACACTGAAGCTTTCTTT CASSQGQGRNTEAFF
NA TRBJ1-4 TRBV2 NA TGTGCCAGCAGTGAATCAGCCCTTTTTGAAAAACTGTTTTTT CASSESALFEKLFF
TRBD1 TRBJ1-2 TRBV10-3 NA TGTGCCATCAGCGGGACAGCAGATGGCTACACCTTC CAISGTADGYTF
TRBD1 TRBJ2-7 TRBV10-3 NA TGTGCCAGCTCCGACGGGACAGGGTCCTACGAGCAGTACTTC CASSDGTGSYEQYF
NA TRBJ2-3 TRBV5-1 NA TGCGCCAGCAGCTTACCTTTACAGGGTTCTAGCACAGATACGCAGTATTTT CASSLPLQGSSTDTQYF
TRBD1 TRBJ1-2 TRBV27 NA TGTGCCAGCAGTAGCACCCGGGAGACAGGGGGGAGAAACTATGGCTACACCTTC CASSSTRETGGRNYGYTF
TRBD2 TRBJ2-2 TRBV6-6 NA TGTGCCAGCAGAACAAGCGGGAGGAACACCGGGGAGCTGTTTTTT CASRTSGRNTGELFF
NA TRBJ1-2 TRBV30 few TGTGCCTGGACCCACGGGGCCGTATATGGCTACACCTTC CAWTHGAVYGYTF
NA TRBJ2-3 TRBV7-6 NA TGTGCCAGCAGCCCTCGGTCTGATACGCAGTATTTT CASSPRSDTQYF
NA TRBJ1-5 TRBV11-2 NA TGTGCCAGCAGCTTAGACCTGGGGAGCAATCAGCCCCAGCATTTT CASSLDLGSNQPQHF
TRBD2 TRBJ2-1 TRBV4-3 once TGCGCCAGCAGCCAAGAGTGGCGGGGGGAGCAGTTCTTC CASSQEWRGEQFF
TRBD2 TRBJ2-7 TRBV28 once TGTGCCAGCAGTTTATTTGGGACTAGCGGGAGTGGCGAGCAGTACTTC CASSLFGTSGSGEQYF
NA TRBJ2-1 TRBV29-1 NA TGCAGCGTTGCGGCGTTGTACTACAATGAGCAGTTCTTC CSVAALYYNEQFF
TRBD1 TRBJ2-2 TRBV9 few TGTGCCAGCAGCGGAAGACAGGGCACCGGGGAGCTGTTTTTT CASSGRQGTGELFF
TRBD2 TRBJ2-1 TRBV7-3 NA TGTGCCAGCAGCTCCGGTAGACTAGCGGGAGGGCGGGGCAATGAGCAGTTCTTC CASSSGRLAGGRGNEQFF
NA TRBJ1-1 TRBV4-1 NA TGCGCCAGCAGCCAGCGCGCAGGGTCTTACACTGAAGCTTTCTTT CASSQRAGSYTEAFF
NA TRBJ1-5 TRBV6-1 once TGTGCCAGCAGTGACCCACCCAAGGGGGATCAGCCCCAGCATTTT CASSDPPKGDQPQHF
NA TRBJ1-2 TRBV27 NA TGTGCCAGCAGTTTAGGCGGTAACTATGGCTACACCTTC CASSLGGNYGYTF
TRBD1 TRBJ2-5 TRBV6-5 NA TGTGCCAGCAGTCCGATCGACAGGGCGGAGACCCAGTACTTC CASSPIDRAETQYF
TRBD1 TRBJ2-1 TRBV28 NA TGTGCCAGCAGCCCCCCGGGCCAGACAGGGGTAAACTTCTTC CASSPPGQTGVNFF
NA TRBJ2-7 TRBV11-1 NA TGTGCCAGCAGCTTGGTGAACATGGGGGCTAGCTCCTACGAGCAGTACTTC CASSLVNMGASSYEQYF
NA TRBJ2-1 TRBV11-2 NA TGTGCCAGCAGCTTAGGTGGCGATGAGCAGTTCTTC CASSLGGDEQFF
NA TRBJ1-1 TRBV30 few TGTGCCTGGAGCATAGAGATAGGAAGGGTCGGCACTGAAGCTTTCTTT CAWSIEIGRVGTEAFF
NA TRBJ1-5 TRBV28 NA TGTGCCAGCAGCCCGATCTCAGGCCCTTATAGCAATCAGCCCCAGCATTTT CASSPISGPYSNQPQHF
NA TRBJ2-5 TRBV7-9 NA TGTGCCAGCAGCTTGCGGGGACAGCTACAAGAGACCCAGTACTTC CASSLRGQLQETQYF
NA TRBJ1-3 TRBV5-6 NA TGTGCCAGCAGCCCGACAGTCTCTGGAAACACCATATATTTT CASSPTVSGNTIYF
NA TRBJ2-7 TRBV7-2 NA TGTGCCAGCAGCGCGGCGGGACCTTCAAGGCAGTACTTC CASSAAGPSRQYF
NA TRBJ2-5 TRBV7-3 NA TGTGCCAGCAGCGTTTTCTCTGGAGAGACCCAGTACTTC CASSVFSGETQYF
TRBD1 TRBJ1-2 TRBV5-1 NA TGCGCCAGCAGCCCGGGCGGGGGACAGGGGGCGAGAAGGAACGGCTACACCTTC CASSPGGGQGARRNGYTF
TRBD1 TRBJ1-5 TRBV18 NA TGTGCCAGCTCACCAGGACAGGATCAGCCCCAGCATTTT CASSPGQDQPQHF
TRBD1 TRBJ1-4 TRBV7-9 NA TGTGCCAGCAGCCCGCAACAGGGGGAGGATGAAAAACTGTTTTTT CASSPQQGEDEKLFF
NA TRBJ1-2 TRBV28 NA TGTGCCAGCAGTTTATACAGGGATGGCTACACCTTC CASSLYRDGYTF
TRBD2 TRBJ2-1 TRBV5-1 NA TGCGCCAGCAGCTTAGTAGCGGGTAGATACAATGAGCAGTTCTTC CASSLVAGRYNEQFF
NA TRBJ2-3 TRBV7-2 NA TGTGCCAGCAGCCTTTGGACAGGCACAGATACGCAGTATTTT CASSLWTGTDTQYF